Presented here are 23 T cell receptor beta chains from one specimen sequenced in a study of regulatory T cells in long-lasting Graves disease. Regarding time point: newly diagnosed GD, antithyroid drugs for less than 3 months. The TCR library was prepared using RNA isolated from PBMCs. Assembly of TCR beta libraries relied on iRepertoire HTBI primers together with Arm-PCR of CDR3 regions. TCRdb passed the multiplex PCR reads through MiXCR, listing each CDR3 protein once. Among about 530,000 distinct CDR3 sequences, approximately 16% were seen once, and the ten largest hold approximately 25%. These sequences were also reported in another study, on T cells in Graves' hyperthyroidism and ophthalmopathy.

Sample: peripheral blood mononuclear cells (PBMCs), taken at new diagnosis, from a patient treated with antithyroid drugs. All receptors come from a woman aged 35 to 60 with Graves disease.

The genes are TRBV12-3 or TRBV12-4 and TRBJ2-7; no firm D call. V lost 6 bases, J lost 7 bases, and 13 bases lay in between. This CDR3 is 12 amino acids long. CDR3 residues: CASRDGLWEQYF. CDR3 coding DNA: TGTGCCAGCAGGGACGGTTTATGGGAGCAGTACTTC.

This clonotype was observed many times. V and J are TRBV24-1 and TRBJ2-3; TRBD2 is a possible D gene (5 bases). Germline lookup yields CDR1 KGHDR and CDR2 SFDVKD. Trimming took 0 bases from V and 5 from J, leaving 14 bases between them. The CDR3 spans 16 residues. CDR3 nucleotides: TGTGCCACCAGTGATTTGAGAGGGTTCCACAAAGATACGCAGTATTTT. This encodes CATSDLRGFHKDTQYF.

This clonotype came up a few times. The chain employs TRBV28 and TRBJ1-1, with 7 bases lining up with TRBD1. Germline lookup yields CDR1 MDHEN and CDR2 SYDVKM. The CDR3 length is 13 residues. V shed 7 bases, J shed 4 bases, and the junction held 6 bases outside the gene matches. CDR3 DNA sequence: TGTGCCAGCACCCGAGGGGGCGCCACTGAAGCTTTCTTT. This codes for CASTRGGATEAFF.

There are a few counts of this clonotype. The chain combines TRBV5-8 with TRBJ2-3; D gene uncertain. V was pared by 4 bases and J by 6 bases, with 6 bases between. This CDR3 contains 11 residues. The germline V gene has CDR1 SGHTS and CDR2 YDEGEE. This chain's CDR3 is CASSPYDTQYF. The CDR3 nucleotides read TGTGCCAGCAGCCCCTACGATACGCAGTATTTT.

In this sample, this clonotype turned up many times. This chain links TRBV12-3 or TRBV12-4 with TRBJ1-1, with D unresolved. The CDR3 covers 13 residues. V was shortened by 3 bases and J by 3 bases, with 8 bases between the two germline ends. DNA for the CDR3: TGTGCCAGCAGTTTTAAGGGCGACACTGAAGCTTTCTTT. Amino acids: CASSFKGDTEAFF.

This chain uses TRBV2 with TRBJ1-2, with D possibly TRBD1 on 6 matching bases. The CDR3 has 13 amino acids. CDR1 and CDR2 (germline): SNHLY, FYNNEI. Trimming left V 8 bases short and J 3 bases short, with 13 bases between. This CDR3 reads CASGLTGDYGYTF. CDR3 nucleotides: TGTGCCAGCGGCCTGACAGGAGACTATGGCTACACCTTC. Full variable domain (rest looked up from reference TRBV2 and TRBJ1-2): EPEVTQTPSHQVTQMGQEVILRCVPISNHLYFYWYRQILGQKVEFLVSFYNNEISEKSEIFDDQFSVERPDGSNFTLKIRSTKLEDSAMYFCASGLTGDYGYTFGSGTRLTVV.

The V and J genes are TRBV27 and TRBJ2-7, with TRBD2 as a possible D gene (5 bases). The CDR3 sequence is 13 residues long. Germline loops: CDR1 MNHEY, CDR2 SMNVEV (reference sequence). Trimming cost V 5 bases and J 0 bases, with 8 bases left between them. The CDR3 protein is CASSGEGSYEQYF. The CDR3 DNA reads as TGTGCCAGCAGTGGCGAGGGCTCCTACGAGCAGTACTTC.

This clonotype was seen repeatedly, ten times or more. The chain is built from TRBV20-1 and TRBJ1-5; D not certain. V was pared by 0 bases and J by 2 bases, with 5 bases between. Germline CDR1 is DFQATT and CDR2 is SNEGSKA (reference sequence). The CDR3 is 13 amino acids. CDR3 DNA: TGCAGTGCTAGAGAAGGTGGCAATCAGCCCCAGCATTTT. Its translation is CSAREGGNQPQHF.

This clonotype was counted only a few times. This chain uses TRBV20-1 with TRBJ1-5; TRBD1 matches at 8 bases. V dropped 6 bases and J dropped 2; count of bases not matched to a gene: 3. Germline assignment: CDR1 DFQATT and CDR2 SNEGSKA (reference sequence). This CDR3 is 13 amino acids long. CDR3 sequence: CSAGGQGNQPQHF. CDR3 nucleotides: TGCAGTGCGGGGGGACAGGGCAATCAGCCCCAGCATTTT.

At least ten counts were recorded for this clonotype. The V call is TRBV3-1, the J call TRBJ2-5; unclear D gene. The V and J ends lost 1 base and 3 bases respectively, with 18 bases between them. CDR1 and CDR2 (germline): LGHDT, YNNKEL (reference sequence). The length of the CDR3 is 17 residues. CDR3 coding DNA: TGTGCCAGCAGCCAAGCTAGTCTCTTAACCCACAAAGAGACCCAGTACTTC. Translation gives CASSQASLLTHKETQYF.

This clonotype was observed many times. V usage is TRBV11-1 and J usage is TRBJ1-2, with D hard to call. The length of the CDR3 is 12 residues. Germline V gives CDR1 SGHAT, CDR2 FQDESV (reference sequence). V was cut by 3 bases and J by 7 bases, with 9 bases left in between. The CDR3: CASSFTGVGYTF. The CDR3, as DNA: TGTGCCAGCAGCTTCACCGGGGTTGGCTACACCTTC.

To note about this clonotype: Given a much more abundant clone one base away, this may be a read error. Because the CDR3 is missing its conserved closing phenylalanine or tryptophan, this is likely a read error. This rearrangement joins TRBV3-1 to TRBJ2-1; TRBD1 or TRBD2 may be the D gene (6 bases each). With the DNA end fitting TRBJ2-5 better, the J assignment may be wrong. Germline V lookup: CDR1 LGHDT, CDR2 YNNKEL (reference sequence). The CDR3 is 16 residues long. CDR3 in amino acids: CASSHPPGGGHETQYL. In nucleotides, the CDR3 is TGTGCCAGCAGCCATCCACCCGGAGGGGGGCACGAGACCCAGTACCTC.

Ten or more counts support this clonotype. The chain has TRBV2 and TRBJ2-5, with D possibly being TRBD2 (5 bases). Germline assignment: CDR1 SNHLY and CDR2 FYNNEI. Trimming stripped 8 bases from V and 2 bases from J, with 21 bases between. There are 16 residues in the CDR3. This CDR3 reads CASPAHPGLVQETQYF. Here the CDR3 DNA reads TGTGCCAGCCCTGCCCACCCTGGACTGGTACAAGAGACCCAGTACTTC.

At least ten counts were recorded for this clonotype. V is TRBV6-5 and J is TRBJ2-3; 8 bases map to TRBD2. Germline assignment: CDR1 MNHEY and CDR2 SVGAGI. The CDR3 runs 15 residues. The J segment lost 2 bases and the V segment lost 4 bases, leaving 5 bases of the junction unmatched. CDR3 bases: TGTGCCAGCAGTTCAGCGGGGGTCCACACAGATACGCAGTATTTT. Amino acid sequence: CASSSAGVHTDTQYF.

V gene TRBV10-3 combines with J gene TRBJ1-2; D remains ambiguous. Germline CDR1 ENHRY, CDR2 SYGVKD. The V end lost 5 bases, the J end lost 3 bases, and 10 bases lay between the germline ends. This CDR3 has 13 amino acids. CDR3 amino acids: CAISSGSDYGYTF. Written as DNA, the CDR3 is TGTGCCATCAGTTCGGGAAGCGACTATGGCTACACCTTC.

This clonotype was counted many times. The V gene is TRBV12-3 or TRBV12-4, the J gene TRBJ2-3, with a weak D call TRBD1 (6 bases). The CDR3 extends over 16 amino acids. V was cut by 4 bases and J by 0 bases, with 14 bases left in between. The CDR3 sequence is CASSSGRDTSTDTQYF. The DNA for the CDR3 is TGTGCCAGCAGTTCCGGCCGGGACACCAGCACAGATACGCAGTATTTT.

This clonotype was seen at least ten times. The chain couples TRBV12-3 or TRBV12-4 to TRBJ2-3; 10 positions match TRBD2. This CDR3 comprises 18 residues. V lost 5 bases to trimming and J lost 2 bases; unmatched junction nucleotides: 13. CDR3 residues: CASSPRFASGGDTDTQYF. DNA for the CDR3: TGTGCCAGCAGTCCCCGGTTTGCCAGCGGGGGGGACACAGATACGCAGTATTTT.

This clonotype was found many times. The rearrangement uses TRBV7-9 and TRBJ2-2; D gene uncertain. The germline gives CDR1 SEHNR, CDR2 FQNEAQ (reference sequence). The CDR3 sequence is 14 residues long. V lost 4 bases, J lost 7 bases, and 13 bases lay in between. In nucleotides, the CDR3 is TGTGCCAGCAGCTACCGGGCTGACCACGGGGAGCTGTTTTTT. Protein sequence: CASSYRADHGELFF.

The table lists this clonotype with a few counts. The V and J genes are TRBV5-1 and TRBJ1-1; D ambiguous. Trimming shortened V by 1 base and J by 1 base, and 11 bases separated the two germline ends. CDR3 length equals 15 residues. CDR1 SGHRS and CDR2 YFSETQ come from the germline V gene. CDR3 loop: CASSLRWGGNTEAFF. DNA of the CDR3: TGCGCCAGCAGCTTGAGATGGGGAGGGAACACTGAAGCTTTCTTT.

This clonotype was recorded many times. The rearrangement uses TRBV20-1 and TRBJ2-5, with 8 bases that match TRBD2. This CDR3 is built from 14 residues. In germline, CDR1 is DFQATT, CDR2 SNEGSKA (reference sequence). The V gene end was trimmed by 5 bases and the J gene end by 5 bases; junction bases not matched to a gene: 10. The CDR3 DNA sequence: TGCAGTGCTGGACCCGGGACTAGGGTCGAGACCCAGTACTTC. Amino acids: CSAGPGTRVETQYF.

This clonotype was seen many times. The V gene is TRBV2, the J gene TRBJ1-1; 11 bases fit TRBD1. V lost 4 bases to trimming and J lost 0 bases; unmatched junction nucleotides: 4. The CDR3 extends over 16 amino acids. Germline CDR1 and CDR2: SNHLY and FYNNEI. The CDR3 nucleotides read TGTGCCAGCAGTGCTGGGACAGGGGGGATGAACACTGAAGCTTTCTTT. Protein sequence: CASSAGTGGMNTEAFF. Full variable domain (rest looked up from reference TRBV2 and TRBJ1-1): EPEVTQTPSHQVTQMGQEVILRCVPISNHLYFYWYRQILGQKVEFLVSFYNNEISEKSEIFDDQFSVERPDGSNFTLKIRSTKLEDSAMYFCASSAGTGGMNTEAFFGQGTRLTVV.

There are many counts of this clonotype. The V and J genes are TRBV2 and TRBJ2-1; D may match TRBD1 or TRBD2 (5 bases each). V was pared by 1 base and J by 9 bases, with 10 bases between. Germline-derived CDR1 and CDR2 are SNHLY and FYNNEI. The CDR3 is 13 amino acids. CDR3 DNA: TGTGCCAGCAGTGAAGTGGGGGACGGTGAGCAGTTCTTC. Amino acid sequence: CASSEVGDGEQFF.

This clonotype was seen many times. The chain couples TRBV20-1 to TRBJ2-3; TRBD2 matches at 8 bases. CDR1 and CDR2 from the germline V gene are DFQATT and SNEGSKA (reference sequence). This CDR3 contains 15 residues. V lost 4 bases to trimming and J lost 0 bases; unmatched junction nucleotides: 6. The CDR3 coding sequence is TGCAGTGCTAACCAGCGGGGGATCAGCACAGATACGCAGTATTTT. Residues: CSANQRGISTDTQYF.